These T cell receptor beta chains were read from a single sample in a study of graft-versus-host responses after intestinal transplantation. Clones were read by immunoSEQ multiplex PCR, and TCRdb kept only the in-frame ones, dropping some. The profile shows about 40,000 clones, roughly nine tenths of them singletons. The specimen comprised PBMCs, sampled roughly 270 days after transplant. The source is a human patient who received an intestinal transplant, so some T cells may come from the graft donor. CDR3s leave out the opening cysteine and the closing phenylalanine or tryptophan. Size tells how often a clone was seen (once, few, many) or the class of an expanded clone, and some rows leave it out.

V	size	J	CDR3
TRBV6-5	NA	TRBJ1-1	ASYRGTEAF
TRBV18	NA	TRBJ2-5	ASSPEVGETQY
TRBV30	NA	TRBJ2-3	AWNTPTSRVTDTQY
TRBV4-2	NA	TRBJ2-1	ASSQEAPGVAGGPNNEQF
TRBV5-1	NA	TRBJ2-6	ASSLFEGTGANVLT
TRBV9	NA	TRBJ2-5	ASSVALTSGWETQY
TRBV4-1	NA	TRBJ1-1	ASSQVQQRGTEAF
TRBV6-5	NA	TRBJ1-2	ASSYGDGYT
TRBV20-1	NA	TRBJ1-1	SASRDTEAF
TRBV30	NA	TRBJ1-6	ASLGSRDSPLH
TRBV11-3	NA	TRBJ1-1	ASSLAANTEAF
TRBV25-1	NA	TRBJ2-3	AIPFPGTDPDTQY
TRBV7-9	NA	NA	ASSRGLADFYEQY
TRBV6-5	NA	TRBJ2-1	ASGLLAGRDEQF
TRBV15	NA	TRBJ2-2	ATSEVGLAAGELF
TRBV9	NA	TRBJ2-3	ASSVDRGTDTQY
TRBV5-1	NA	TRBJ1-2	ASSLAQTGGYGYT
TRBV19	NA	TRBJ2-7	ASSRTGGYEQY
TRBV27	few	TRBJ2-1	ASGPGTRGNEQF
TRBV4-3	NA	TRBJ1-6	ASSQDRGQGYSPLH
TRBV13	NA	TRBJ2-1	ASSPWPGEQF
TRBV9	NA	TRBJ2-7	ASSAGGSGERDYEQY
TRBV6-1	NA	TRBJ2-7	ASSEQGTGGYEQY
TRBV5-4	NA	TRBJ2-2	ASSRGLTTGELF
TRBV5-1	NA	TRBJ2-1	ASSLGTGGDLSNEQF
TRBV5-6	NA	TRBJ1-5	ATSQGGRGNQPQH